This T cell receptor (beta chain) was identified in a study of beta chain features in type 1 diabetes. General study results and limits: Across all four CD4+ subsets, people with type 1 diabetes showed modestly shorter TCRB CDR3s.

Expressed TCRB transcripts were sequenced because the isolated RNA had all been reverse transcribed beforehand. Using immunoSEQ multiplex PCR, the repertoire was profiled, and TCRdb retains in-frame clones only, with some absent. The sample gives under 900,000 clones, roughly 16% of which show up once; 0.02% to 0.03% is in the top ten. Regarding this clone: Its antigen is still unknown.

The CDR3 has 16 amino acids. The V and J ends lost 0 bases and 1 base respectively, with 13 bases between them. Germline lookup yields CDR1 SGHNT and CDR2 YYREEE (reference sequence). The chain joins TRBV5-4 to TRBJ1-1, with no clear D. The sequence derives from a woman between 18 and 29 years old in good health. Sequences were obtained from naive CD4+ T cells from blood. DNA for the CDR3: TGTGCCAGCAGCTTGGGGGGAGCTCAATCGAACACTGAAGCTTTCTTT. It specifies CASSLGGAQSNTEAFF.